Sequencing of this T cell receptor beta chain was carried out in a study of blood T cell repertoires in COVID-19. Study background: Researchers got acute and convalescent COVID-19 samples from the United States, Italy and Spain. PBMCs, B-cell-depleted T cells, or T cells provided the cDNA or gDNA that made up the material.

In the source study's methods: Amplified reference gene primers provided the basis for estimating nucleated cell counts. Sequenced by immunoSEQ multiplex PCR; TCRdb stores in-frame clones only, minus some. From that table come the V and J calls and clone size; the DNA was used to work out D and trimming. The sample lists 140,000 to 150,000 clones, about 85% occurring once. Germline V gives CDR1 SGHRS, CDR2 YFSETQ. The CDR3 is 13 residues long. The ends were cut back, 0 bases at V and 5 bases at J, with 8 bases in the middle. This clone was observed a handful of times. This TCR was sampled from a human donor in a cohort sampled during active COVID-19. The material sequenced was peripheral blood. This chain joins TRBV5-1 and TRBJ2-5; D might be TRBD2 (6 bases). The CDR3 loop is CASSLAEGETQYF. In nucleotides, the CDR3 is TGCGCCAGCAGCTTGGCGGAGGGGGAGACCCAGTACTTC.